This T cell receptor (beta chain) was identified in a study of technical replicates of blood from a few donors. The V gene's germline CDR1 is WSHSY and CDR2 SAAADI. Trimming took 2 bases from V and 1 from J; bases not matched to a gene: 5. CDR3 length equals 15 residues. Libraries were prepared by immunoSEQ multiplex PCR; TCRdb keeps only in-frame clonotypes and omits some of them. This sample has roughly 90,000 clones, with 90% to 96% found just once. The V gene is TRBV10-2, the J gene TRBJ2-7, with 7 bases that match TRBD2. The sample comprised T cells isolated from PBMCs. The origin of this receptor is a human donor in good health. The CDR3 protein is CASSERGTKSYEQYF. The CDR3 region has the DNA TGCGCCAGCAGTGAGAGAGGGACTAAGTCCTACGAGCAGTACTTC.